The 26 T cell receptor beta chains given below trace back to one sample, sequenced in a study of control samples from healthy donors and cancer patients (TCRdb year 2020). Library prep was done by the immunoSEQ multiplex PCR assay. This immuneACCESS table, as held by TCRdb, lists in-frame sequences with V and J called but not all clones. Of the missing ones, under half trace to an unresolved V gene in checked studies; the others have no known cause. The sample table holds some 74,000 clones, of which around 93% were seen once. Of the sample, more than 2.5% falls within the top ten clones. Specimen: blood. The receptors come from a woman in her twenties or thirties in good health.

This chain joins TRBV20-1 and TRBJ1-1; D possibly corresponds to TRBD1 (5 bases). The CDR3 has 15 amino acids. In germline, CDR1 is DFQATT, CDR2 SNEGSKA (reference sequence). Trimming took off 3 bases at V and 1 base at J, with 15 bases between the two ends. The CDR3 DNA follows: TGCAGTGCTAGTCCCACCGGGGGAAAGAACACTGAAGCTTTCTTT. It translates to CSASPTGGKNTEAFF.

V is TRBV7-2 and J is TRBJ2-7; the D is unclear. Germline V CDR1 and CDR2: SGHTA, FQGNSA. The CDR3 has 11 residues. Deletions cut 6 bases from V and 3 bases from J, with 6 bases between. The chain's CDR3 is CASSPHYEQYF. CDR3 in DNA: TGTGCCAGCAGTCCTCACTACGAGCAGTACTTC.

This chain joins TRBV19 and TRBJ2-2; possibly TRBD2 for D (5 bases). The CDR3 runs 12 residues. Trimming removed 6 bases from V and 7 bases from J, with 9 bases in between. The V gene's germline CDR1 is LNHDA and CDR2 SQIVND (reference sequence). For the CDR3, the DNA is TGTGCCAGTAGGGTTGGAGGCGGGGAGCTGTTTTTT. Protein sequence: CASRVGGGELFF.

CDR3 DNA: TGTGCCAGCAGCGATGCCAGTAATGAAAAACTGTTTTTT. This sequence encodes CASSDASNEKLFF. This sequence joins TRBV5-5 and TRBJ1-4, with no clear D. The V gene's germline CDR1 is SGHKS and CDR2 YYEKEE (reference sequence). This CDR3 is built from 13 residues. V lost 4 bases and J 4 bases, leaving 8 bases between the germline ends.

The genes are TRBV7-9 and TRBJ1-1; the D gene is possibly TRBD1 (6 bases). CDR3 size: 15 residues. The ends were cut back, 5 bases at V and 4 bases at J, with 17 bases in the middle. Germline-derived CDR1 and CDR2 are SEHNR and FQNEAQ (reference sequence). The CDR3 nucleotides are TGTGCCAGCAGCCCAGCCAGGGGAGTAGTCACTGAAGCTTTCTTT. Translated, it gives CASSPARGVVTEAFF.

This chain uses TRBV24-1 with TRBJ1-1; D perhaps matches TRBD1 (6 bases). Trimming shortened V by 4 bases and J by 7 bases, and 12 bases separated the two germline ends. The CDR3 runs to 13 residues. Germline V gives CDR1 KGHDR, CDR2 SFDVKD. The CDR3 is CATSDETGVEAFF. CDR3 nucleotide sequence: TGTGCCACCAGTGACGAGACAGGAGTTGAAGCTTTCTTT.

The chain employs TRBV27 and TRBJ1-2; tentative D call: TRBD1 (5 bases). The germline V gene has CDR1 MNHEY and CDR2 SMNVEV (reference sequence). The CDR3 is 15 amino acids. V was shortened by 2 bases and J by 5 bases, with 15 bases between the two germline ends. The CDR3 is CASSLGLGGGYGYTF. CDR3 DNA sequence: TGTGCCAGCAGTTTAGGCCTCGGGGGAGGATATGGCTACACCTTC.

The chain joins TRBV19 to TRBJ1-1; 8 positions match TRBD1. The CDR3 runs to 13 residues. J was trimmed by 4 bases and V by 9 bases; bases with no gene match: 7. The V gene's germline CDR1 is LNHDA and CDR2 SQIVND (reference sequence). DNA for the CDR3: TGTGCCAGCCGACAGGGGCCGGGCACTGAAGCTTTCTTT. The encoded protein is CASRQGPGTEAFF.

This chain connects TRBV9 to TRBJ1-2; D perhaps matches TRBD1 (5 bases). This CDR3 is built from 15 residues. V was shortened by 0 bases and J by 4 bases, with 13 bases between the two germline ends. Looked up from germline, CDR1 is SGDLS and CDR2 is YYNGEE. CDR3 protein: CASSVAAQGTYGYTF. The CDR3, as DNA: TGTGCCAGCAGCGTAGCGGCGCAGGGCACCTATGGCTACACCTTC.

The chain couples TRBV3-1 (or the pseudogene TRBV3-2) to TRBJ1-2; 7 nucleotides match TRBD1. The V segment lost 4 bases and the J segment 8 bases; nucleotides outside the gene matches: 4. This CDR3 is built from 12 residues. Germline V gene data show CDR1 as LGHDT and CDR2 as YNNKEL (reference sequence). The CDR3 DNA is TGTGCCAGCAGCCGAACGGGACAGGGCTACACCTTC. This sequence encodes CASSRTGQGYTF.

V usage is TRBV6-5 and J usage is TRBJ1-3, with D perhaps TRBD1 (5 bases). The length of the CDR3 is 16 residues. Per the germline V gene, CDR1 is MNHEY and CDR2 is SVGAGI. V lost 0 bases to trimming and J lost 0 bases, with 9 bases between them. CDR3 region: CASSYSGQNSGNTIYF. CDR3 sequence (DNA): TGTGCCAGCAGTTACTCGGGGCAGAACTCTGGAAACACCATATATTTT.

The chain couples TRBV5-1 to TRBJ2-5, with no clear D. From germline, CDR1 is SGHRS and CDR2 YFSETQ. The CDR3 is 12 amino acids. Trimming took 7 bases from V and 3 from J, leaving 10 bases between them. The CDR3 is CASGRREETQYF. Here the CDR3 DNA reads TGCGCCAGCGGACGACGAGAAGAGACCCAGTACTTC.

The chain has TRBV4-1 and TRBJ1-4; TRBD1 matches at 10 bases. V dropped 3 bases and J dropped 8; count of bases not matched to a gene: 12. Per the germline V gene, CDR1 is MGHRA and CDR2 is YSYEKL. This CDR3 comprises 17 residues. The CDR3 region has the DNA TGCGCCAGCAGCCAGAGACAGGGGGCAGGCGGTCGAGAAAAACTGTTTTTT. Amino acid sequence: CASSQRQGAGGREKLFF.

This chain connects TRBV11-3 to TRBJ1-1; D gene uncertain. The CDR3 is made up of 11 amino acids. Trimming shortened V by 2 bases and J by 8 bases, and 6 bases separated the two germline ends. Per germline, CDR1 SGHNT and CDR2 YENEEA. The CDR3 spells CASSLSGEAFF. The CDR3 coding sequence is TGTGCCAGCAGCTTAAGCGGAGAAGCTTTCTTT.

The chain recombines TRBV3-1 (or the pseudogene TRBV3-2) with TRBJ2-3; TRBD2 agrees at 11 bases. CDR1 is LGHDT, CDR2 YNNKEL, per germline (reference sequence). The CDR3 length is 15 residues. V was pared by 4 bases and J by 8 bases, with 8 bases of the junction left unmatched. The CDR3 bases are TGTGCCAGCAGCCTAAACTTAGCGGGGGGGTTTACGCAGTATTTT. Translating gives CASSLNLAGGFTQYF.

The chain recombines TRBV15 with TRBJ1-1; D gene unclear. V was pared by 3 bases and J by 0 bases, with 8 bases between. The germline V gene has CDR1 LNHNV and CDR2 YYDKDF (reference sequence). This CDR3 contains 14 residues. The CDR3 DNA reads as TGTGCCACCAGCAGCAGGCGTATGAACACTGAAGCTTTCTTT. Amino acid sequence: CATSSRRMNTEAFF.

This clone was detected once. The chain uses TRBV3-1 (or the pseudogene TRBV3-2) and TRBJ1-6; D ambiguous. Trimming left V 2 bases short and J 6 bases short, with 2 bases between. This CDR3 comprises 12 residues. Germline V lookup: CDR1 LGHDT, CDR2 YNNKEL (reference sequence). The CDR3 nucleotides read TGTGCCAGCAGCCAACCTAATTCACCCCTCCACTTT. Translating gives CASSQPNSPLHF.

The chain combines TRBV6-5 with TRBJ1-2, with D unresolved. From germline, CDR1 is MNHEY and CDR2 SVGAGI. Between the trimmed V and J ends, which lost 7 bases and 4 bases, there was a span of 19 bases. The CDR3 is 15 residues long. The CDR3 region has the DNA TGTGCCAGCAACCCCGACTCTCGTAGGGCCTATGGCTACACCTTC. Translating gives CASNPDSRRAYGYTF.

The chain carries TRBV7-6 and TRBJ2-2, with 9 bases fitting TRBD1. The CDR3 is 16 residues long. Germline CDR1 SGHVS, CDR2 FNYEAQ. The trim removed 6 bases at V and 1 base at J, leaving 6 bases unmatched. The CDR3 sequence: CASSFPGQGNTGELFF. CDR3 bases: TGTGCCAGCAGTTTCCCGGGACAGGGGAACACCGGGGAGCTGTTTTTT.

The gene calls are TRBV27 and TRBJ2-7, with D possibly matching TRBD2 (6 bases). The CDR3 has 13 amino acids. Germline CDR1 and CDR2: MNHEY and SMNVEV (reference sequence). The ends were cut back, 4 bases at V and 6 bases at J, with 13 bases in the middle. The CDR3 bases are TGTGCCAGCAGTTATCGATACGGGGGCGAGCAGTACGTC. It is translated as CASSYRYGGEQYV.

This clone was seen once. The V and J genes are TRBV6-5 and TRBJ2-1; tentative D call: TRBD1 (5 bases). This CDR3 is 14 amino acids long. Germline CDR1 MNHEY, CDR2 SVGAGI. Trimming took off 2 bases at V and 6 bases at J, with 11 bases between the two ends. CDR3 nucleotides: TGTGCCAGCAGTTACGGCGGACACCTCAATGAGCAGTTCTTC. Its translation is CASSYGGHLNEQFF.

The chain couples TRBV19 to TRBJ1-3; D unclear. Germline lookup yields CDR1 LNHDA and CDR2 SQIVND (reference sequence). Trimming left V 3 bases short and J 4 bases short, with 10 bases between. There are 14 residues in the CDR3. The CDR3 spells CASSIRRPGNTIYF. CDR3 DNA sequence: TGTGCCAGTAGTATCCGGAGGCCAGGAAACACCATATATTTT.

This chain links TRBV10-1 with TRBJ2-1; 8 nucleotides match TRBD2. V trimming: 2 bases; J trimming: 6 bases; junction bases outside the gene matches: 15. Germline CDR1 WNHNN, CDR2 SYGVQD (reference sequence). The CDR3 is made up of 18 amino acids. CDR3 DNA sequence: TGCGCCAGCAGTGAGAAGGTTGGCGGGGGGTCCCTCCGCAATGAGCAGTTCTTC. Amino acid sequence: CASSEKVGGGSLRNEQFF.

The chain uses TRBV29-1 and TRBJ1-2, with D tentatively TRBD1 (5 bases). V was pared by 1 base and J by 1 base, with 13 bases between. Germline values: CDR1 SQVTM, CDR2 ANQGSEA. The CDR3 is 15 residues long. CDR3 nucleotide sequence: TGCAGCGTTGAAGGTCGGGACCGAGGTAACTATGGCTACACCTTC. Translated, it gives CSVEGRDRGNYGYTF.

This clone has only a few counts. The chain joins TRBV20-1 to TRBJ2-7, with D possibly matching TRBD2 (5 bases). Per the germline V gene, CDR1 is DFQATT and CDR2 is SNEGSKA (reference sequence). This CDR3 spans 11 amino acids. V lost 8 bases and J 4 bases, leaving 12 bases between the germline ends. CDR3 amino acids: CSSPDLYEQYV. CDR3 bases: TGCAGTTCGCCGGACTTGTACGAGCAGTACGTC.

The chain links TRBV2 to TRBJ1-2; D perhaps matches TRBD1 (6 bases). Trimming pared 9 bases from V and 3 bases from J, leaving 26 bases between. There are 17 residues in the CDR3. The germline CDR1 and CDR2 sequences are SNHLY and FYNNEI. The CDR3 is CASYRALGGGDYYGYTF. CDR3 nucleotide sequence: TGTGCCAGTTACCGAGCCCTGGGAGGGGGTGACTACTATGGCTACACCTTC.